This TCR beta chain was observed in a study of T cells after yellow fever vaccination. Study-wide results and caveats: Only a minor proportion of clonotypes was detected across both CD4 and CD8 compartments.

This clonotype showed up many times. Its antigen is not identified. TCRdb analysed the 5' RACE reads with MiXCR anew, one entry per CDR3 protein. The sample holds a few hundred thousand distinct CDR3 sequences; about 4% are singletons and the top ten take roughly 25%. The germline V gene encodes CDR1 SGHVS and CDR2 FQNEAQ. Trimming shortened V by 4 bases and J by 12 bases, and 15 bases separated the two germline ends. This CDR3 comprises 13 residues. Here the sequenced sample was PBMCs, taken 5 days after the yellow fever booster vaccination. V gene TRBV7-8 combines with J gene TRBJ2-2, with a tentative D call TRBD1 (5 bases). This clonotype was sampled from a young man who received the YFV17D yellow fever vaccine. The CDR3 loop reads CASSWEALGQLFF. CDR3 bases: TGTGCCAGCAGCTGGGAAGCTTTGGGGCAGCTGTTTTTT.